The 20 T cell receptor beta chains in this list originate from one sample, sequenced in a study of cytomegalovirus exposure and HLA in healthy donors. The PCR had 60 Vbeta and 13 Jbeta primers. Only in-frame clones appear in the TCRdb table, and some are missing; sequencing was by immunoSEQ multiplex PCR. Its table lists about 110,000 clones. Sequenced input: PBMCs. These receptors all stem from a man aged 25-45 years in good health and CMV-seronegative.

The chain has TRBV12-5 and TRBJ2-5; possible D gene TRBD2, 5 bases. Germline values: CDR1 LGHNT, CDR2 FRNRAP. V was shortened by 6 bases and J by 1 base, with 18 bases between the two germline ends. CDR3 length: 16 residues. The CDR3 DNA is TGTGCTAGTGGCCCCGGTCGGGGTTCAGGCCAAGAGACCCAGTACTTC. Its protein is CASGPGRGSGQETQYF.

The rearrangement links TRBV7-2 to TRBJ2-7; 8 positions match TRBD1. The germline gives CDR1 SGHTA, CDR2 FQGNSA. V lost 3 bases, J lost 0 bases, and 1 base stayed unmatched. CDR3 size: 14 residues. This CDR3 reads CASSFGTGSYEQYF. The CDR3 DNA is TGTGCCAGCAGCTTTGGGACAGGCTCCTACGAGCAGTACTTC. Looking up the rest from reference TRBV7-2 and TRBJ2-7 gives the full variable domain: GAGVSQSPSNKVTEKGKDVELRCDPISGHTALYWYRQSLGQGLEFLIYFQGNSAPDKSGLPSDRFSAERTGGSVSTLTIQRTQQEDSAVYLCASSFGTGSYEQYFGPGTRLTVT.

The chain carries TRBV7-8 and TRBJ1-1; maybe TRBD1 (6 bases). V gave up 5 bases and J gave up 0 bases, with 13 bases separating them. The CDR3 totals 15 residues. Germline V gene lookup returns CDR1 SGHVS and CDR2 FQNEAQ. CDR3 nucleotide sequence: TGTGCCAGCAGCCTTGGACAGCTCATGAACACTGAAGCTTTCTTT. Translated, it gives CASSLGQLMNTEAFF.

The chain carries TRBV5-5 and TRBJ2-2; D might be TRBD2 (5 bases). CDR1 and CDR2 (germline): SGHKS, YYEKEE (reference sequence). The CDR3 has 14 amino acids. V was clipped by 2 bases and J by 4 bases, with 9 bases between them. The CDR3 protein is CASSFGVPTGELFF. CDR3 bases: TGTGCCAGCAGCTTCGGGGTTCCCACCGGGGAGCTGTTTTTT.

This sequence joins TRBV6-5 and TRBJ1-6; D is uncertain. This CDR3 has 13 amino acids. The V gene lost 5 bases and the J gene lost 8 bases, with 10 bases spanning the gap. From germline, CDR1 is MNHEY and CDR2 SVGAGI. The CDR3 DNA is TGTGCCAGCAGTACAAGACTCGATTCACCCCTCCACTTT. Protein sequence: CASSTRLDSPLHF.

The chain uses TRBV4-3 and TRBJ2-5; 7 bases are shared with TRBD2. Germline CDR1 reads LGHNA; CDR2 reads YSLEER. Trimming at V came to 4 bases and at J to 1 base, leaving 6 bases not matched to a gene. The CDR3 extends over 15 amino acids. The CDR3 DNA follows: TGCGCCAGCAGCCGAGTGTGGGGGGGCCAAGAGACCCAGTACTTC. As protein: CASSRVWGGQETQYF.

The CDR3: CSAPKRAGGFDNEQFF. The CDR3 DNA reads TGCAGCGCCCCGAAAAGGGCAGGGGGTTTTGACAATGAGCAGTTCTTC. This chain connects TRBV29-1 to TRBJ2-1, with TRBD1 matching over 7 bases. Germline CDR1 is SQVTM and CDR2 is ANQGSEA. The CDR3 runs to 16 residues. V shed 7 bases and J 5 bases; nucleotides not matched to a gene: 17.

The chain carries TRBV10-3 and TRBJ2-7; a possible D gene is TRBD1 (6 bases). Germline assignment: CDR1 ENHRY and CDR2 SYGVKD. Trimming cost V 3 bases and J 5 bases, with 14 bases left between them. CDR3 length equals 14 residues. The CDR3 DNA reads TGTGCCATCAGTGAAATCTGGACAGTTAACGAGCAGTACTTC. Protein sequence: CAISEIWTVNEQYF.

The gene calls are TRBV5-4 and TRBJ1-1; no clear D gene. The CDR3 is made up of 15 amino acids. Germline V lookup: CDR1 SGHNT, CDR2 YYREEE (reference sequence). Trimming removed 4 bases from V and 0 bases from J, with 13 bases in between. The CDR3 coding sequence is TGTGCCAGCAGCCCCGATGGGCCGATGAACACTGAAGCTTTCTTT. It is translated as CASSPDGPMNTEAFF.

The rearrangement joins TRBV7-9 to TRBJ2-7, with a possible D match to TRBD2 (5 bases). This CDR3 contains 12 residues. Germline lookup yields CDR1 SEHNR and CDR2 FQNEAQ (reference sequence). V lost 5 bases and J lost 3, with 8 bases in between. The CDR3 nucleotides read TGTGCCAGCAGCCCTAGCTTCTACGAGCAGTACTTC. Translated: CASSPSFYEQYF.

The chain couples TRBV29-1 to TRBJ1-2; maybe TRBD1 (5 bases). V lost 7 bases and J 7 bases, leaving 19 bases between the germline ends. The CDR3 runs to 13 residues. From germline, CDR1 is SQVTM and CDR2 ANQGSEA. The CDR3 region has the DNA TGCAGCGCCGGACGGGGGGAGGTGGGTGGCTACACCTTC. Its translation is CSAGRGEVGGYTF.

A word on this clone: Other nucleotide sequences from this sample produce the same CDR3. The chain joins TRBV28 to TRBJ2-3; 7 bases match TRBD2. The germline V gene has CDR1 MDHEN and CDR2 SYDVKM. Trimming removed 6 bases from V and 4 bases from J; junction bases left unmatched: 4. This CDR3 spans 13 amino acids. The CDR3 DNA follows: TGTGCCAGCAGCTTGGGGGGGGCAGATACGCAGTATTTT. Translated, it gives CASSLGGADTQYF.

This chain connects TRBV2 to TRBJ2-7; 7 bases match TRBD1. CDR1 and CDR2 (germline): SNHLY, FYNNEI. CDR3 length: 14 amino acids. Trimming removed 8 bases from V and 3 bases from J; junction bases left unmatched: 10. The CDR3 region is CASLRQGVGYEQYF. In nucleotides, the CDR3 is TGTGCCAGCTTAAGGCAGGGGGTAGGCTACGAGCAGTACTTC.

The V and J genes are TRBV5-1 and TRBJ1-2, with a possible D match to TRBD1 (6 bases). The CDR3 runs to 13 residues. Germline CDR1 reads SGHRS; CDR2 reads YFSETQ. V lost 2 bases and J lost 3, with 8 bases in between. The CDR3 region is CASSFEGDYGYTF. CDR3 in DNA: TGCGCCAGCAGCTTCGAGGGGGACTATGGCTACACCTTC.

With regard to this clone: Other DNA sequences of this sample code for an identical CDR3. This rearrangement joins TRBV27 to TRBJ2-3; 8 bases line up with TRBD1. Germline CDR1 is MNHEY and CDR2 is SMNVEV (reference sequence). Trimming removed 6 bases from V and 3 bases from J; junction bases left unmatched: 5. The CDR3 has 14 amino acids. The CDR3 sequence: CASSLRQGTDTQYF. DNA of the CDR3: TGTGCCAGCAGCTTAAGACAGGGGACAGATACGCAGTATTTT.

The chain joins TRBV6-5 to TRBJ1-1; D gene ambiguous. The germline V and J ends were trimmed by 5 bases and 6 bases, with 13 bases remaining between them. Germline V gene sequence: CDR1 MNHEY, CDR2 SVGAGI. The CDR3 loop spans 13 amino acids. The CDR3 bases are TGTGCCAGCAGTGCGGGATATTGGTCTGAAGCTTTCTTT. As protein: CASSAGYWSEAFF.

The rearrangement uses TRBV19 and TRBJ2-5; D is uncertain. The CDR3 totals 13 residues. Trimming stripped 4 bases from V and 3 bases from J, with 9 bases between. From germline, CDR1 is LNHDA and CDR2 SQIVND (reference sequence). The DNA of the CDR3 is TGTGCCAGTAGTAAATTCGGTAAAGAGACCCAGTACTTC. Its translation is CASSKFGKETQYF.

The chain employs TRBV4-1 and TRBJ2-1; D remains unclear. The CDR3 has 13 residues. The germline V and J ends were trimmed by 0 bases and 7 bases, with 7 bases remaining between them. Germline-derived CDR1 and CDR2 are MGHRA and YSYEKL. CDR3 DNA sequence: TGCGCCAGCAGCCAAGATAGATGGAATGAGCAGTTCTTC. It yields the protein CASSQDRWNEQFF.

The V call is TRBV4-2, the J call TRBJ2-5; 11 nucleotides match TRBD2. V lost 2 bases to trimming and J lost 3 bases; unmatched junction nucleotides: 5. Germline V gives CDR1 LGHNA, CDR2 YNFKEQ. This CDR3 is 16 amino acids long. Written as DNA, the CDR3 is TGTGCCAGCAGCCAACATAGCGGGGGGGCCGAAGAGACCCAGTACTTC. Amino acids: CASSQHSGGAEETQYF.

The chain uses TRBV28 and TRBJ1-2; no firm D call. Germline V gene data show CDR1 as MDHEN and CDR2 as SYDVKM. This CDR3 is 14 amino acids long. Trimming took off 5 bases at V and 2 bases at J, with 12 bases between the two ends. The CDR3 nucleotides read TGTGCCAGCAGTCTCCCCGGCGGGAACTATGGCTACACCTTC. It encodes CASSLPGGNYGYTF.